A selection of T cell receptor beta chains follows, all from one sample in a study of blood T cell repertoires in COVID-19. Sequencing used immunoSEQ multiplex PCR; TCRdb keeps in-frame clones, though not all of them. This table holds 100,000 to 150,000 clones, 85% found once. The sequencing sample was made of peripheral blood. These receptors all come from a man at least 80 years old with active or convalescent COVID-19. CDR3s include the opening cysteine and the closing phenylalanine or tryptophan. D genes are given only for firm matches. Size is omitted from some rows. Given values are once, few, many or a class for expanded clones.

j_gene: TRBJ2-1
abundance: .
d_gene: TRBD2
v_gene: TRBV14
CDR3aa: CASSQELSGRFTEQFF
CDR3nt: TGTGCCAGCAGCCAAGAGTTAAGCGGGAGGTTTACTGAGCAGTTCTTC

j_gene: TRBJ2-7
abundance: .
d_gene: TRBD2
v_gene: TRBV14
CDR3aa: CASSLTSGRTYEQYF
CDR3nt: TGTGCCAGCAGCCTAACTAGCGGGCGGACCTACGAGCAGTACTTC

j_gene: TRBJ2-3
abundance: .
d_gene: TRBD1
v_gene: TRBV3-1/TRBV3-2
CDR3aa: CASSHRQGSTDTQYF
CDR3nt: TGTGCCAGCAGCCACCGACAGGGTTCGACAGATACGCAGTATTTT

j_gene: TRBJ1-4
abundance: .
d_gene: TRBD1
v_gene: TRBV7-9
CDR3aa: CASGALRGQGNEKLFF
CDR3nt: TGTGCCAGCGGCGCGTTGAGAGGACAGGGAAATGAAAAACTGTTTTTT

j_gene: TRBJ2-5
abundance: .
d_gene: .
v_gene: TRBV21-1
CDR3aa: CAGGAPFVEVQETQYF
CDR3nt: TGTGCCGGTGGGGCCCCCTTTGTCGAAGTTCAAGAGACCCAGTACTTC

j_gene: TRBJ1-6
abundance: once
d_gene: TRBD1
v_gene: TRBV27
CDR3aa: CASSRTGGESPLHF
CDR3nt: TGTGCCAGCAGTAGAACAGGGGGCGAGTCTCCCCTCCACTTT

j_gene: TRBJ2-1
abundance: .
d_gene: .
v_gene: TRBV6-2/TRBV6-3
CDR3aa: CASSPLTVYNEQFF
CDR3nt: TGTGCCAGCAGCCCCTTGACAGTCTACAATGAGCAGTTCTTC

j_gene: TRBJ2-7
abundance: .
d_gene: TRBD2
v_gene: TRBV20-1
CDR3aa: CSASPLAGGYEQYF
CDR3nt: TGCAGTGCTAGTCCTCTAGCGGGAGGCTACGAGCAGTACTTC

j_gene: TRBJ1-5
abundance: .
d_gene: TRBD1
v_gene: TRBV18
CDR3aa: CASSPNTGANQPQHF
CDR3nt: TGTGCCAGCTCACCGAATACAGGGGCGAATCAGCCCCAGCATTTT

j_gene: TRBJ2-1
abundance: .
d_gene: .
v_gene: TRBV7-9
CDR3aa: CASSSPRGREWGDEQFF
CDR3nt: TGTGCCAGCAGCTCCCCACGGGGGCGGGAGTGGGGGGATGAGCAGTTCTTC

j_gene: TRBJ2-3
abundance: .
d_gene: .
v_gene: TRBV3-1/TRBV3-2
CDR3aa: CASSQDLVAGLTDTQYF
CDR3nt: TGTGCCAGCAGCCAAGATCTCGTCGCAGGGCTCACAGATACGCAGTATTTT

j_gene: TRBJ2-3
abundance: .
d_gene: .
v_gene: TRBV19
CDR3aa: CASSLWETSGTDTQYF
CDR3nt: TGTGCCAGTAGTTTATGGGAGACTAGTGGCACAGATACGCAGTATTTT

j_gene: TRBJ2-5
abundance: .
d_gene: TRBD2
v_gene: TRBV5-4
CDR3aa: CASSLDSGRAGETQYF
CDR3nt: TGTGCCAGCAGCTTGGATAGCGGGAGGGCCGGGGAGACCCAGTACTTC

j_gene: TRBJ1-5
abundance: .
d_gene: .
v_gene: TRBV25-1
CDR3aa: CASGSTGFSNQPQHF
CDR3nt: TGTGCCAGCGGATCCACAGGGTTTAGCAATCAGCCCCAGCATTTT

j_gene: TRBJ1-2
abundance: .
d_gene: .
v_gene: TRBV28
CDR3aa: CASSYLFRTDYGYTF
CDR3nt: TGTGCCAGCAGTTACCTTTTCAGGACAGACTATGGCTACACCTTC

j_gene: TRBJ2-7
abundance: .
d_gene: TRBD1
v_gene: TRBV7-9
CDR3aa: CASSRDRGRKYEQYF
CDR3nt: TGTGCCAGCAGCCGGGACAGGGGGCGCAAGTACGAGCAGTACTTC

j_gene: TRBJ2-3
abundance: once
d_gene: .
v_gene: TRBV4-3
CDR3aa: CASSQEYRGASTDTQYF
CDR3nt: TGCGCCAGCAGCCAAGAATATCGGGGGGCGAGCACAGATACGCAGTATTTT